One sample yielded the 19 T cell receptor beta chains listed below, sequenced in a study of blood T cells in healthy people across ages (dated by TCRdb to about 2015). Libraries were built with 5' RACE. Sequencing relied on an Illumina HiSeq 2500. A second PCR of roughly 7 to 12 cycles was performed with a sample-barcoded 5' primer and a J-beta primer mix. The public reads were reprocessed in TCRdb via fastp at Q25 and MiXCR, keeping in-frame beta chains. Every CDR3 protein is listed once, alongside the most common genes and DNA of its rows. The sample table lists about 1.1 million distinct CDR3 sequences, less than 45% of them with a count of one. Clones ranked in the top ten supply 13% of the sample. Input material: blood. All receptors come from a man aged 18 to 35 in good health.

This clonotype was found a few times. This chain uses TRBV25-1 with TRBJ2-5; D gene unclear. Germline CDR1 MGHDK, CDR2 SYGVNS. The CDR3 sequence is 13 residues long. Trimming cost V 1 base and J 5 bases, with 8 bases left between them. CDR3 sequence reads: CASSEFSLETQYF. The CDR3 DNA is TGTGCCAGCAGTGAATTTTCTCTGGAGACCCAGTACTTC.

This clonotype was seen more than once but under ten times. The chain carries TRBV4-3 and TRBJ2-1; possibly TRBD1 for D (6 bases). The V gene's germline CDR1 is LGHNA and CDR2 YSLEER. This CDR3 spans 16 amino acids. Trimming left V 0 bases short and J 6 bases short, with 15 bases between. The CDR3 here is CASSQEELSRGNEQFF. In nucleotides, the CDR3 is TGCGCCAGCAGCCAAGAAGAACTATCCAGGGGCAATGAGCAGTTCTTC.

The V call is TRBV7-2, the J call TRBJ1-4; D is perhaps TRBD1 (5 bases). The CDR3 contains 16 residues. Germline assignment: CDR1 SGHTA and CDR2 FQGNSA. V was pared by 5 bases and J by 5 bases, with 18 bases between. CDR3 sequence reads: CASSAMPGRQNEKLFF. The CDR3 DNA is TGTGCCAGCAGCGCAATGCCGGGACGGCAAAATGAAAAACTGTTTTTT. The variable domain in full, with the rest retrieved from reference TRBV7-2 and TRBJ1-4, is GAGVSQSPSNKVTEKGKDVELRCDPISGHTALYWYRQSLGQGLEFLIYFQGNSAPDKSGLPSDRFSAERTGGSVSTLTIQRTQQEDSAVYLCASSAMPGRQNEKLFFGSGTQLSVL.

The rearrangement uses TRBV12-3 or TRBV12-4 and TRBJ1-1; TRBD1 agrees at 7 bases. The V and J ends lost 5 bases and 3 bases, in that order; junction bases with no gene match: 9. The CDR3 covers 15 residues. The CDR3 DNA sequence: TGTGCCAGCAGTACACCGACAGGGTGGGACACTGAAGCTTTCTTT. Translation: CASSTPTGWDTEAFF.

The chain recombines TRBV6-1 with TRBJ1-6; D uncertain. Germline CDR1 and CDR2: MNHNS and SASEGT. This CDR3 has 17 amino acids. V was clipped by 10 bases and J by 0 bases, with 19 bases between them. Written as DNA, the CDR3 is TGTGCCACCTCCCGGACGGATCTTAGCTCCTATAATTCACCCCTCCACTTT. It codes for CATSRTDLSSYNSPLHF.

V usage is TRBV30 and J usage is TRBJ2-3; unclear D gene. The CDR3 sequence is 11 residues long. CDR1 is GTSNPN, CDR2 SVGIG, per germline (reference sequence). Between the trimmed V and J ends, which lost 1 base and 6 bases, there was a span of 5 bases. This CDR3 is CAWSAVDTQYF. The CDR3 region has the DNA TGTGCCTGGAGTGCGGTGGATACGCAGTATTTT.

This chain joins TRBV4-2 and TRBJ2-5; 9 positions match TRBD1. Germline V gene data show CDR1 as LGHNA and CDR2 as YNFKEQ. The CDR3 runs to 16 residues. V trimming: 0 bases; J trimming: 4 bases; junction bases outside the gene matches: 6. The CDR3 reads CASSQEGQGNTETQYF. The CDR3 DNA follows: TGTGCCAGCAGCCAAGAGGGACAGGGAAACACAGAGACCCAGTACTTC.

The rearrangement links TRBV28 to TRBJ2-7, with 9 nucleotides matching TRBD1. CDR3 length: 15 residues. Germline loops: CDR1 MDHEN, CDR2 SYDVKM. The ends lost 6 bases at V and 7 bases at J; junction bases unmatched: 13. CDR3 nucleotide sequence: TGTGCCAGCAGAGGACCGGGACAGGGCATCAATGAGCAGTACTTC. It codes for CASRGPGQGINEQYF.

V gene TRBV20-1 combines with J gene TRBJ1-6, with D unresolved. CDR1 and CDR2 (germline): DFQATT, SNEGSKA (reference sequence). The CDR3 has 16 amino acids. V lost 0 bases and J 4 bases, leaving 13 bases between the germline ends. The DNA for the CDR3 is TGCAGTGCTAGAGAGGTAGATTGGCAATATAATTCACCCCTCCACTTT. This sequence encodes CSAREVDWQYNSPLHF.

This clonotype was detected many times. This sequence joins TRBV12-3 or TRBV12-4 and TRBJ2-7; 8 bases match TRBD2. This CDR3 has 14 residues. V was clipped by 7 bases and J by 1 base; unmatched bases: 6. CDR3 loop: CASTVTSASYEQYF. In nucleotides, the CDR3 is TGTGCCAGCACGGTGACTAGCGCTTCCTACGAGCAGTACTTC.

This clonotype turned up a few times. The rearrangement joins TRBV12-5 to TRBJ1-2, with a tentative D call TRBD1 (5 bases). CDR1 LGHNT and CDR2 FRNRAP come from the germline V gene. The CDR3 has 12 residues. With 1 base removed from V and 7 bases from J, the gap between germline ends came to 7 bases. Written as DNA, the CDR3 is TGTGCTAGTGGTTTGGAAGGGGCTGGCTACACCTTC. The encoded protein is CASGLEGAGYTF.

This clonotype was counted between two and nine times. V usage is TRBV29-1 and J usage is TRBJ2-4; unclear D gene. The V gene's germline CDR1 is SQVTM and CDR2 ANQGSEA. The V end lost 0 bases, the J end lost 0 bases, and 9 bases lay between the germline ends. The CDR3 loop spans 15 amino acids. Here the CDR3 DNA reads TGCAGCGTTGAAGATCAACAGCTAGCCAAAAACATTCAGTACTTC. It encodes CSVEDQQLAKNIQYF.

The chain has TRBV5-6 and TRBJ2-3; perhaps D is TRBD1 or TRBD2 (5 bases each). The germline gives CDR1 SGHDT, CDR2 YYEEEE. V was clipped by 1 base and J by 2 bases, with 20 bases between them. This CDR3 is 18 amino acids long. CDR3 coding DNA: TGTGCCAGCAGCTTGTCCCGGGGCAAGGACGCATACACAGATACGCAGTATTTT. Protein product: CASSLSRGKDAYTDTQYF.

This clonotype has more than one count but fewer than ten. The chain is built from TRBV5-1 and TRBJ1-2, with a tentative D call TRBD1 (5 bases). Germline V gene data show CDR1 as SGHRS and CDR2 as YFSETQ. The CDR3 totals 16 residues. V was cut by 3 bases and J by 11 bases, with 26 bases left in between. CDR3 protein: CASSSRPRDGGRRYTF. CDR3 sequence (DNA): TGCGCCAGCAGCTCGCGCCCACGGGACGGCGGGCGTAGATACACCTTC.

This clonotype came up a few times. The gene calls are TRBV2 and TRBJ1-2, with 8 nucleotides matching TRBD1. The J segment lost 6 bases and the V segment lost 8 bases, leaving 14 bases of the junction unmatched. The CDR3 loop spans 15 amino acids. CDR1 is SNHLY, CDR2 FYNNEI, per germline. The CDR3 DNA follows: TGTGCCAGCCCTAGTTCTCAGGGGGCGCTTGATGGCTACACCTTC. The encoded protein is CASPSSQGALDGYTF.

This clonotype appeared a few times. This chain links TRBV27 with TRBJ2-1; D might be TRBD1 (6 bases). The CDR3 consists of 15 residues. The germline gives CDR1 MNHEY, CDR2 SMNVEV (reference sequence). The V and J ends lost 5 bases and 2 bases respectively, with 13 bases between them. The CDR3 nucleotides read TGTGCCAGCAGTCAGGGGACCGAAGCCTACAATGAGCAGTTCTTC. Encoded protein: CASSQGTEAYNEQFF.

The chain couples TRBV2 to TRBJ1-6; no reliable D call. The CDR3 spans 12 residues. Germline CDR1 and CDR2: SNHLY and FYNNEI. Trimming took off 11 bases at V and 6 bases at J, with 11 bases between the two ends. The CDR3 protein is CAGRGPNSPLHF. The CDR3 DNA reads as TGTGCCGGGCGTGGACCTAATTCACCCCTCCACTTT.

This clonotype was seen once. This chain joins TRBV2 and TRBJ1-4, with D tentatively TRBD1 (6 bases). The V end lost 7 bases, the J end lost 0 bases, and 21 bases lay between the germline ends. Germline loops: CDR1 SNHLY, CDR2 FYNNEI. The CDR3 has 18 amino acids. CDR3 sequence (DNA): TGTGCCAGCATCACCTGGGAGGGGGGGCATCCAACTAATGAAAAACTGTTTTTT. This encodes CASITWEGGHPTNEKLFF.

This clonotype was counted ten times or more. The rearrangement joins TRBV11-2 to TRBJ2-1; 10 nucleotides match TRBD2. V lost 5 bases, J lost 3 bases, and 10 bases stayed unmatched. The CDR3 has 17 amino acids. CDR1 is SGHAT and CDR2 is FQNNGV in the germline V gene. The CDR3 DNA sequence: TGTGCCAGCAGCCCAATCCGGGGACTAGCGAGCTACAATGAGCAGTTCTTC. Its translation: CASSPIRGLASYNEQFF.